These 31 T cell receptor beta chains share one sample of origin, sequenced in a study of CXCR3-negative and CXCR3-positive naive CD8 T cells. Regarding the study as a whole: CXCR3-negative naive cells had less hydrophobic TRB CDR3s than did CXCR3-positive naive cells.

TRB cDNA libraries were made by UMI-labeled 5' RACE. TCRdb reworked the 5' RACE reads into one entry per CDR3 protein, no DNA. Here the sample table reports 65,000 to 90,000 distinct CDR3 sequences. For these receptors, no antigen is known. The sequencing sample was made of naive CXCR3+ CD8+ T cells from blood. Subset meaning: CD45RO-CCR7+CD27+CD95- naive CD8+ T cells expressing CXCR3 (TNR3+). The source is a human donor in good health. Some clones in this sample may be carry-over from other donors' samples.

This chain connects TRBV7-9 to TRBJ1-3; absent DNA, TCRdb's TRBD1 call cannot be checked. Germline V CDR1 and CDR2: SEHNR, FQNEAQ (reference sequence). This CDR3 is 18 amino acids long. CDR3 loop: CASSLAVDRGVRGNTIYF.

This sequence joins TRBV20-1 and TRBJ1-5; TCRdb picks TRBD1, but there is no DNA to check that call. The CDR3 has 14 residues. The germline V gene encodes CDR1 DFQATT and CDR2 SNEGSKA (reference sequence). The CDR3 protein is CSALTGTTDQPQHF.

The V call is TRBV7-2, the J call TRBJ2-1; TCRdb returns TRBD2, unconfirmable since there is no DNA. The V gene's germline CDR1 is SGHTA and CDR2 FQGNSA. The CDR3 spans 19 residues. The CDR3 loop is CASIQPGLAPRVSYNEQFF.

CDR3: CASSPLLTGELFF. The rearrangement joins TRBV4-1 to TRBJ2-2. The CDR3 is 13 residues long. Germline V gene lookup returns CDR1 MGHRA and CDR2 YSYEKL.

This chain connects TRBV6-2 or TRBV6-3 to TRBJ2-7. The length of the CDR3 is 14 residues. CDR1 is MNHEY and CDR2 is SVGEGT in the germline V gene. The CDR3 here is CASSSAGATYEQYF.

The rearrangement uses TRBV5-5 and TRBJ2-1; TCRdb calls TRBD2, which cannot be checked without DNA. CDR1 and CDR2 from the germline V gene are SGHKS and YYEKEE (reference sequence). The CDR3 spans 15 residues. The CDR3 is CASSSGQGRGNEQFF.

V is TRBV5-1 and J is TRBJ2-2; TCRdb names TRBD1, which stays unverified in the absence of DNA. The CDR3 totals 15 residues. CDR1 SGHRS and CDR2 YFSETQ come from the germline V gene. CDR3 region: CASSSDRSNTGELFF.

The genes are TRBV5-1 and TRBJ2-5; the D call of TRBD1 rests on TCRdb alone, since no DNA is present to check it. The germline V gene has CDR1 SGHRS and CDR2 YFSETQ. The CDR3 runs to 13 residues. This chain's CDR3 is CASRPTGGETQYF.

The rearrangement links TRBV28 to TRBJ2-1. Germline-derived CDR1 and CDR2 are MDHEN and SYDVKM. The CDR3 is made up of 16 amino acids. The CDR3 here is CASSFVQLLFNNEQFF. The full variable domain, with the rest looked up from reference TRBV28 and TRBJ2-1, is DVKVTQSSRYLVKRTGEKVFLECVQDMDHENMFWYRQDPGLGLRLIYFSYDVKMKEKGDIPEGYSVSREKKERFSLILESASTNQTSMYLCASSFVQLLFNNEQFFGPGTRLTVL.

The V gene is TRBV20-1, the J gene TRBJ2-7. Germline V gene data show CDR1 as DFQATT and CDR2 as SNEGSKA (reference sequence). CDR3 size: 15 residues. The CDR3 loop is CSARDSLGASYEPYF.

The J gene is TRBJ2-1, the V gene TRBV18; TCRdb calls TRBD1, which cannot be checked without DNA. This CDR3 contains 14 residues. Germline CDR1 and CDR2: KGHSH and LQKENI. This CDR3 is CASSSPSARGEQFF.

The J gene is TRBJ2-5, the V gene TRBV29-1; as DNA is missing, the TRBD1 call by TCRdb cannot be tested. Germline assignment: CDR1 SQVTM and CDR2 ANQGSEA. The CDR3 is 16 residues long. The CDR3 protein is CSVEGQHRLAQETQYF.

This chain joins TRBV21-1 and TRBJ2-7; as DNA is missing, the TRBD2 call by TCRdb cannot be tested. TRBV21-1 is assigned pseudogene status. The CDR3 has 18 amino acids. CDR3 sequence: CASSKQDPSGGPSYEQYF.

V is TRBV9 and J is TRBJ1-2. Germline V gene data show CDR1 as SGDLS and CDR2 as YYNGEE. This CDR3 contains 13 residues. This CDR3 reads CASSGKESYGYTF.

This chain uses TRBV4-3 with TRBJ1-5; TCRdb reports TRBD1, a call that lacks DNA to check it against. The germline gives CDR1 LGHNA, CDR2 YSLEER. This CDR3 comprises 16 residues. Here the CDR3 reads CASSQDGTGDNQPQHF.

The chain links TRBV28 to TRBJ2-7; the TCRdb D gene call, TRBD1, has no DNA to confirm it. Per germline, CDR1 MDHEN and CDR2 SYDVKM. This CDR3 has 14 residues. The CDR3 loop is CASSPGTGVGEQYF.

The V call is TRBV7-3, the J call TRBJ2-1; the D gene TCRdb calls, TRBD2, cannot be checked with no DNA. CDR1 and CDR2 from the germline V gene are SGHTA and FQGTGA. The CDR3 loop spans 16 amino acids. CDR3 protein: CASSSSAGSSYNEQFF. Together with reference TRBV7-3 and TRBJ2-1, the CDR3 gives the full variable domain: GAGVSQTPSNKVTEKGKYVELRCDPISGHTALYWYRQSLGQGPEFLIYFQGTGAADDSGLPNDRFFAVRPEGSVSTLKIQRTERGDSAVYLCASSSSAGSSYNEQFFGPGTRLTVL.

This CDR3 reads CASSYYGGVSTEAFF. This rearrangement joins TRBV28 to TRBJ1-1. The CDR3 consists of 15 residues. Germline lookup yields CDR1 MDHEN and CDR2 SYDVKM.

The chain employs TRBV24-1 and TRBJ2-1; TCRdb's D call, TRBD1, is unchecked because there is no DNA. The CDR3 runs to 14 residues. Germline V gene data show CDR1 as KGHDR and CDR2 as SFDVKD. CDR3 amino acids: CATSDTGEWNEQFF.

The rearrangement uses TRBV7-6 and TRBJ2-7; TCRdb's D call, TRBD2, is unchecked because there is no DNA. The germline gives CDR1 SGHVS, CDR2 FNYEAQ. The CDR3 loop spans 16 amino acids. The CDR3 sequence: CASSSGTSGSSYEQYF.

The chain is built from TRBV11-2 and TRBJ2-3; without DNA, the TCRdb call of TRBD1 cannot be checked. This CDR3 has 16 amino acids. Germline CDR1 is SGHAT and CDR2 is FQNNGV. CDR3 residues: CASSTAAGPPGDTQYF.

This chain uses TRBV11-2 with TRBJ2-2; TCRdb lists TRBD1, though no DNA is available to test this call. The length of the CDR3 is 11 residues. Looked up from germline, CDR1 is SGHAT and CDR2 is FQNNGV. The CDR3 is CASSPGAELFF.

CDR3 sequence reads: CASSTVAGEQFF. The chain uses TRBV6-5 and TRBJ2-1; checking the TCRdb D call of TRBD2 is not possible without DNA. Germline loops: CDR1 MNHEY, CDR2 SVGAGI. This CDR3 is 12 amino acids long.

The CDR3 sequence: CASSLSPTSPETQYF. V is TRBV27 and J is TRBJ2-5; TCRdb selects TRBD2, and the lack of DNA leaves this call unchecked. CDR1 and CDR2 (germline): MNHEY, SMNVEV (reference sequence). The CDR3 consists of 15 residues.

The chain recombines TRBV7-3 with TRBJ2-3; the D call of TRBD2 rests on TCRdb alone, since no DNA is present to check it. The length of the CDR3 is 14 residues. CDR1 and CDR2 (germline): SGHTA, FQGTGA. The CDR3 region is CASSSAGLADTQYF.

This clonotype is identified as medium-sized from frequency. The J gene is TRBJ2-1, the V gene TRBV5-1. The CDR3 runs to 13 residues. Germline V lookup: CDR1 SGHRS, CDR2 YFSETQ. This CDR3 is CASNRGYNNEQFF.

The gene calls are TRBV5-1 and TRBJ2-1; TCRdb indicates TRBD2, and absent DNA this call remains unverified. CDR1 is SGHRS and CDR2 is YFSETQ in the germline V gene. CDR3 length: 16 residues. The CDR3 loop reads CASSLAGMGTNNEQFF.

V is TRBV24-1 and J is TRBJ1-5; the TCRdb D gene call, TRBD1, has no DNA to confirm it. The CDR3 has 14 amino acids. Germline V gene data show CDR1 as KGHDR and CDR2 as SFDVKD. CDR3 sequence reads: CATSGGVPGQPQHF.

The chain links TRBV20-1 to TRBJ2-1; the D call of TRBD1 rests on TCRdb alone, since no DNA is present to check it. Germline V CDR1 and CDR2: DFQATT, SNEGSKA (reference sequence). There are 15 residues in the CDR3. The CDR3 sequence is CSATNLGQGLGEQFF.

This chain uses TRBV5-1 with TRBJ2-3. CDR3 size: 11 residues. Germline assignment: CDR1 SGHRS and CDR2 YFSETQ. CDR3 sequence reads: CASRFTDTQYF.

J is TRBJ2-3 and V is TRBV7-9; TCRdb lists TRBD1, though no DNA is available to test this call. There are 16 residues in the CDR3. In germline, CDR1 is SEHNR, CDR2 FQNEAQ (reference sequence). The CDR3 sequence is CASSNRAETSTDTQYF.